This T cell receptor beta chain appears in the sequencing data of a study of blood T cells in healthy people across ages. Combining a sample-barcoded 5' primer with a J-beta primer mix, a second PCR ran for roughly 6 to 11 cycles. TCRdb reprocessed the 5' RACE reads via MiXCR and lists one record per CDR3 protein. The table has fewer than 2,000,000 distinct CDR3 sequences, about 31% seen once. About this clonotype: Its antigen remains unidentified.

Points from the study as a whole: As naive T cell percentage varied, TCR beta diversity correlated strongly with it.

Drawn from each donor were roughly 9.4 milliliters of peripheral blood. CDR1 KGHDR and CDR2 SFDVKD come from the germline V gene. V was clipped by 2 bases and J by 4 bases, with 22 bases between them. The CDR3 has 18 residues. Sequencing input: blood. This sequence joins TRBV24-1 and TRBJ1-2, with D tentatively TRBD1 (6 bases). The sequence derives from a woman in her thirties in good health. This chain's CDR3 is CATSDYRPPRTAIYGYTF. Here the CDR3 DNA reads TGTGCCACCAGTGATTACCGCCCGCCCAGGACAGCAATCTATGGCTACACCTTC.